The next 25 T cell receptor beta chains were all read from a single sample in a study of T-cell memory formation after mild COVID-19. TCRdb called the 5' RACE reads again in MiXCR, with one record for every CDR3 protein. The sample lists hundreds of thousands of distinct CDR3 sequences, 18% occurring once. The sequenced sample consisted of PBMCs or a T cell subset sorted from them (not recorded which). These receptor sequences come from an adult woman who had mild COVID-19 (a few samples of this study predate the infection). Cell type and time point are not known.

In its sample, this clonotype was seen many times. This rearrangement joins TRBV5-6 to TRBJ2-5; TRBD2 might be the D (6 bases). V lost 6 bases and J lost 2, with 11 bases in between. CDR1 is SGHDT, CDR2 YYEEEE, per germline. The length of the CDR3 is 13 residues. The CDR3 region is CASKKRVQETQYF. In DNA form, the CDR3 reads TGTGCCAGCAAGAAGCGGGTACAAGAGACCCAGTACTTC.

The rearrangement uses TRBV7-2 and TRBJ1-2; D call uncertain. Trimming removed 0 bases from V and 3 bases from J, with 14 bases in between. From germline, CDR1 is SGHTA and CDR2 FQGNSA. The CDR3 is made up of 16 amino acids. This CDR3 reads CASSLAGHEDDYGYTF. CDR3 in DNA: TGTGCCAGCAGCTTAGCGGGCCACGAAGACGACTATGGCTACACCTTC.

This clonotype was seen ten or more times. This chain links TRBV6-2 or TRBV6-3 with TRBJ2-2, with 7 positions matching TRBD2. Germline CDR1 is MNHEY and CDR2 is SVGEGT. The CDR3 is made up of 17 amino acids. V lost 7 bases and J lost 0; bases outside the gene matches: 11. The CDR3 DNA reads TGTGCCAGCACTCCACGGGACTACCTTGCGAACACCGGGGAGCTGTTTTTT. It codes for CASTPRDYLANTGELFF.

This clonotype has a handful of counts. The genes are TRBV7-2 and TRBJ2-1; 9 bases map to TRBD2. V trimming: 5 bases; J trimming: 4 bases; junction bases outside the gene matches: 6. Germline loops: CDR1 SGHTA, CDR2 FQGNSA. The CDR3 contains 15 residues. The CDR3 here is CASSSSGSGYNEQFF. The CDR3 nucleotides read TGTGCCAGCAGCAGTAGCGGGAGTGGTTACAATGAGCAGTTCTTC.

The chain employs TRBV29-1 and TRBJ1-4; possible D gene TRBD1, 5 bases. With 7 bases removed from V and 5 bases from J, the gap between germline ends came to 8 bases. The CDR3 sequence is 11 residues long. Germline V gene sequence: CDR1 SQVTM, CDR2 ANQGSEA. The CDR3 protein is CSARDNEKLFF. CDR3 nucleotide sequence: TGCAGCGCCCGGGACAATGAAAAACTGTTTTTT. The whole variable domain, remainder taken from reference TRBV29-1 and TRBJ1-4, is SAVISQKPSRDICQRGTSLTIQCQVDSQVTMMFWYRQQPGQSLTLIATANQGSEATYESGFVIDKFPISRPNLTFSTLTVSNMSPEDSSIYLCSARDNEKLFFGSGTQLSVL.

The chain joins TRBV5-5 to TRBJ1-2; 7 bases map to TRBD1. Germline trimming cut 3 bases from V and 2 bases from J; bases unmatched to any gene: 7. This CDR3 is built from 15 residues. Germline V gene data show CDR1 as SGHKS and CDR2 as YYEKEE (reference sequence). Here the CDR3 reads CASSSIPGQNYGYTF. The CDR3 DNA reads TGTGCCAGCAGCTCGATACCGGGACAGAACTATGGCTACACCTTC.

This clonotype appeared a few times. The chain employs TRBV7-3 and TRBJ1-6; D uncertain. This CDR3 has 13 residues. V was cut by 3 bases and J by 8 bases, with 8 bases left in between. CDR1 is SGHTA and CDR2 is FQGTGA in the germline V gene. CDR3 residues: CASSFNQDSPLHF. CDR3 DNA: TGTGCCAGCAGCTTCAATCAGGATTCACCCCTCCACTTT.

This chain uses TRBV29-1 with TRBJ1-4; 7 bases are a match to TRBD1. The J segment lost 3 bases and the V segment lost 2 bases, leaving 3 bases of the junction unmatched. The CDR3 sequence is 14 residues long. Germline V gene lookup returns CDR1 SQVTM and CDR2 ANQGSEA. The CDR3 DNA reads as TGCAGCGTTGAAACAGGGGTGGCTAATGAAAAACTGTTTTTT. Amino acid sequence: CSVETGVANEKLFF.

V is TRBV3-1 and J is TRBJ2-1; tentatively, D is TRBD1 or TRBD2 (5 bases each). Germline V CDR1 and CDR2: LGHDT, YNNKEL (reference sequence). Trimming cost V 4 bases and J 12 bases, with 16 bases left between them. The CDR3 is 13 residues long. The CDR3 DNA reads TGTGCCAGCAGCCTAGGGAGCCAGGGCACGCAGTTCTTC. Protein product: CASSLGSQGTQFF.

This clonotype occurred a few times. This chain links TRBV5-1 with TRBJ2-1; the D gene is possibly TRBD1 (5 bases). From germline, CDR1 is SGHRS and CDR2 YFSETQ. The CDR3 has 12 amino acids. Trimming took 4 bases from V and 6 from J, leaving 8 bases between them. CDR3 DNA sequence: TGCGCCAGCAGCGGAGACAGCAATGAGCAGTTCTTC. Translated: CASSGDSNEQFF. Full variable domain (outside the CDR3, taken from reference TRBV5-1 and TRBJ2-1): KAGVTQTPRYLIKTRGQQVTLSCSPISGHRSVSWYQQTPGQGLQFLFEYFSETQRNKGNFPGRFSGRQFSNSRSEMNVSTLELGDSALYLCASSGDSNEQFFGPGTRLTVL.

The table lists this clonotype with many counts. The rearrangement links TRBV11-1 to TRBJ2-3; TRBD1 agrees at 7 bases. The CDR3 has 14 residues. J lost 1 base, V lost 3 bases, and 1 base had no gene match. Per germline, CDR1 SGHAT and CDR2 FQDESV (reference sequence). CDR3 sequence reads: CASSFGTGTDTQYF. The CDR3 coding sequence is TGTGCCAGCAGCTTCGGGACAGGCACAGATACGCAGTATTTT.

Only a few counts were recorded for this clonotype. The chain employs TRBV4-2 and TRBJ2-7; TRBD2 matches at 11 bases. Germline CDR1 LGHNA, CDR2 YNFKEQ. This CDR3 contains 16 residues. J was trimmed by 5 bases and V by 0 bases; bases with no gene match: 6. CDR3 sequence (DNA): TGTGCCAGCAGCCAAGAAGTACTAGCGGGAGACCACGAGCAGTACTTC. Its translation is CASSQEVLAGDHEQYF.

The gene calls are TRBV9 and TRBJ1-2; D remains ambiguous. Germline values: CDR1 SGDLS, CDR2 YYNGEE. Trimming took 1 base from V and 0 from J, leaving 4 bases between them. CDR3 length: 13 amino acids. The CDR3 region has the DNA TGTGCCAGCAGCGTACAGTCTAACTATGGCTACACCTTC. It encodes CASSVQSNYGYTF.

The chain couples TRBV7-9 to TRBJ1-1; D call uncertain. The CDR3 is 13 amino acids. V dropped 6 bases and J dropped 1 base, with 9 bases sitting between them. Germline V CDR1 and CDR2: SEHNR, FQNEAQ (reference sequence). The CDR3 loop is CASRISANTEAFF. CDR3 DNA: TGTGCCAGCAGGATTTCGGCGAACACTGAAGCTTTCTTT.

In nucleotides, the CDR3 is TGTGCCAGCACAGCCATAGGGGGGACAGGGGGCAATCAGCCCCAGCATTTT. Encoded protein: CASTAIGGTGGNQPQHF. The chain joins TRBV6-6 to TRBJ1-5, with 10 bases fitting TRBD1. Germline CDR1 is MNHNY and CDR2 is SVGAGI (reference sequence). This CDR3 is built from 17 residues. The V gene end was trimmed by 7 bases and the J gene end by 2 bases; junction bases not matched to a gene: 11.

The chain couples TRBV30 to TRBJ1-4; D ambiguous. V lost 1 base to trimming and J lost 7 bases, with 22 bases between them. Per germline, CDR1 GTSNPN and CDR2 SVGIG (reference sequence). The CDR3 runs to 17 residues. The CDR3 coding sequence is TGTGCCTGGAGTGGAAGGCCCGGAGGAGGTCGTACTGAAAAACTGTTTTTT. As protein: CAWSGRPGGGRTEKLFF.

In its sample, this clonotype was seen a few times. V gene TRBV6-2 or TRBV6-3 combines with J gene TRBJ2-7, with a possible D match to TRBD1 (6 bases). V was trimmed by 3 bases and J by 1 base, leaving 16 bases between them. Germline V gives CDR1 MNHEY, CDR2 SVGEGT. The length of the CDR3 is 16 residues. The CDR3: CASSYQHSGTSYEQYF. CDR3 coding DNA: TGTGCCAGCAGTTATCAGCACTCCGGGACATCCTACGAGCAGTACTTC.

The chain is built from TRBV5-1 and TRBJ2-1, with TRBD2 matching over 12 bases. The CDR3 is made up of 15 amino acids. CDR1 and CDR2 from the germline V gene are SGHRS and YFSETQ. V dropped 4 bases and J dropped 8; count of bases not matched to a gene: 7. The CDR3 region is CASSATSGGKDEQFF. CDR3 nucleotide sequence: TGCGCCAGCAGCGCTACTAGCGGGGGGAAGGATGAGCAGTTCTTC.

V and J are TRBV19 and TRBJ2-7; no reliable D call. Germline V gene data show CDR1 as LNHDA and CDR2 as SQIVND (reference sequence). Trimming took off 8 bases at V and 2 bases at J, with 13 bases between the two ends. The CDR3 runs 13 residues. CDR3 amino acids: CASSWTVPYEQYF. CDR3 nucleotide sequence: TGTGCCAGTTCCTGGACGGTCCCCTACGAGCAGTACTTC.

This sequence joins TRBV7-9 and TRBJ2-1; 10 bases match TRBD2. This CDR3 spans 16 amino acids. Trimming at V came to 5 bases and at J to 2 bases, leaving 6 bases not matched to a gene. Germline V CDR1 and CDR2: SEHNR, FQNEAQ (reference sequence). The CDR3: CASSPPSGRAYNEQFF. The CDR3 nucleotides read TGTGCCAGCAGCCCCCCAAGCGGGAGGGCCTACAATGAGCAGTTCTTC.

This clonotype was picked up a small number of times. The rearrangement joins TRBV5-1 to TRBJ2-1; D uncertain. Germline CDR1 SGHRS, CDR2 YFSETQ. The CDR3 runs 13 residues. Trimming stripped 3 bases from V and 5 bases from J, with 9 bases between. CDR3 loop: CASSSRADNEQFF. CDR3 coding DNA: TGCGCCAGCAGCTCGCGCGCGGACAATGAGCAGTTCTTC.

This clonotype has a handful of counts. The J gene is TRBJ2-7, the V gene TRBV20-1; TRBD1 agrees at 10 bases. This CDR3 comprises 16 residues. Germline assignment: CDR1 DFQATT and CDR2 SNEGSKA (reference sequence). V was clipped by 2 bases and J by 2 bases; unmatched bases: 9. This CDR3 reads CSARPPPGQGAYEQYF. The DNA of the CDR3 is TGCAGTGCTAGACCGCCACCCGGACAGGGGGCCTACGAGCAGTACTTC.

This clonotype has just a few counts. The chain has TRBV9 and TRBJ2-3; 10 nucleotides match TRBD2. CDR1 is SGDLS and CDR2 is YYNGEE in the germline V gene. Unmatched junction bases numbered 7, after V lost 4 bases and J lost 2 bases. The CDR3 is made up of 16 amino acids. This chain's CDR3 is CASSSPLAGATDTQYF. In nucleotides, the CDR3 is TGTGCCAGCAGCTCCCCCCTAGCGGGGGCCACAGATACGCAGTATTTT.

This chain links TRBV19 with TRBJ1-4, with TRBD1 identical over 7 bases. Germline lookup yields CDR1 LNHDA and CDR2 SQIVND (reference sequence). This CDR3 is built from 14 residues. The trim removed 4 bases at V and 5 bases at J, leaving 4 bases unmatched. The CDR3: CASSTGTANEKLFF. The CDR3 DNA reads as TGTGCCAGTAGTACCGGGACAGCAAATGAAAAACTGTTTTTT.

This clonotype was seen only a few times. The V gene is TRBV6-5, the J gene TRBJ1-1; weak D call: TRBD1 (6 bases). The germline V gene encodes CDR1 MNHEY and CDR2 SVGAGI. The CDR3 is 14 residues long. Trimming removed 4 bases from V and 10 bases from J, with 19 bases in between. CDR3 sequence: CASSFQAFDRPAFF. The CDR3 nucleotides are TGTGCCAGCAGTTTCCAAGCCTTCGACAGGCCAGCTTTCTTT.